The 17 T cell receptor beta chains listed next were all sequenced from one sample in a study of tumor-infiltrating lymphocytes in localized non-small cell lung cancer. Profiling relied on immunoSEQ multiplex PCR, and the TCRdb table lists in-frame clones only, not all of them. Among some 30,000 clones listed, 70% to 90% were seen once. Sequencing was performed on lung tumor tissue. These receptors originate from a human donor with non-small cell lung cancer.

For the CDR3, the DNA is TGCGCCAGCAGCCAACGGGGCACAGGGCACCACAATGAGCAGTACTTC. It translates to CASSQRGTGHHNEQYF. V and J are TRBV4-3 and TRBJ2-7; tentatively, D is TRBD1 (6 bases). Germline V lookup: CDR1 LGHNA, CDR2 YSLEER. The V and J ends lost 2 bases and 7 bases respectively, with 21 bases between them. The CDR3 totals 16 residues.

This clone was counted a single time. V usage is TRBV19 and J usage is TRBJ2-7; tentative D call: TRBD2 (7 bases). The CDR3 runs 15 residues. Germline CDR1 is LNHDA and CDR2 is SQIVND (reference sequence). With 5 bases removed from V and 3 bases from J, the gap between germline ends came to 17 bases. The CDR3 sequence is CASSGGARSLYEQYF. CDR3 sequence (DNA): TGTGCCAGTAGTGGGGGGGCCAGATCCCTCTACGAGCAGTACTTC.

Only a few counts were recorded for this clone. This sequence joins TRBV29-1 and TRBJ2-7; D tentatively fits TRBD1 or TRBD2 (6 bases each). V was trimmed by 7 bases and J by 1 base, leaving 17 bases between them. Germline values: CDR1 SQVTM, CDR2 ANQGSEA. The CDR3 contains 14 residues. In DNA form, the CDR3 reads TGCAGCGCTAAGGACAGCGGGCCATCCTACGAGCAGTACTTC. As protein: CSAKDSGPSYEQYF.

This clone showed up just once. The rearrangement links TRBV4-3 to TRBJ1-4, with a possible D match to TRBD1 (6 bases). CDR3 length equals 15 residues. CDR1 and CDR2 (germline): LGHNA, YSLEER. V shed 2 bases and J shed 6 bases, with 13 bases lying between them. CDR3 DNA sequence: TGCGCCAGCAGCCAATTACAGGGTCGGGATGAAAAACTGTTTTTT. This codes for CASSQLQGRDEKLFF.

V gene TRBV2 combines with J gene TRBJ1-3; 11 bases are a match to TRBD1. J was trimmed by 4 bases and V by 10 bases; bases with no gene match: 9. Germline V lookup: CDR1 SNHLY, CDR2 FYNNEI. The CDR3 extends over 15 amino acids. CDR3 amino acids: CATAGTGGSGNTIYF. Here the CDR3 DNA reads TGTGCCACCGCCGGGACAGGGGGATCCGGAAACACCATATATTTT.

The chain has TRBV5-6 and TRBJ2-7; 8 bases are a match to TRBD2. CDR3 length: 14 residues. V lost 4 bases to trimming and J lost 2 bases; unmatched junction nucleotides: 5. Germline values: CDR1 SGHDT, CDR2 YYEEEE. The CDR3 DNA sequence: TGTGCCAGCAGCCTCCCGGGACTAGCCTACGAGCAGTACTTC. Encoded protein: CASSLPGLAYEQYF.

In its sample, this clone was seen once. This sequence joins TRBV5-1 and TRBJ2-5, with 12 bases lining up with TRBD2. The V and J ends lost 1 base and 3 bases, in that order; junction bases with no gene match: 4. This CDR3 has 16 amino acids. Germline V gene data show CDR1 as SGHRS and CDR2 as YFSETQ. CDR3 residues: CASSLFLAGGKETQYF. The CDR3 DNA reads TGCGCCAGCAGCTTGTTCCTAGCGGGGGGGAAAGAGACCCAGTACTTC.

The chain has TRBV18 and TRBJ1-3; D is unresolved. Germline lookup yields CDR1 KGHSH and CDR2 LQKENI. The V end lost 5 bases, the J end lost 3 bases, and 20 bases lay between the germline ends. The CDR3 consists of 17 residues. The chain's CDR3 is CASSELRVTSVGNTIYF. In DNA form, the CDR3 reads TGTGCCAGCTCAGAGTTACGGGTTACCAGTGTTGGAAACACCATATATTTT.

The CDR3 sequence: CASSKLAGGTNTGELFF. The CDR3 coding sequence is TGTGCCAGCAGCAAACTAGCGGGGGGTACTAACACCGGGGAGCTGTTTTTT. This chain uses TRBV5-6 with TRBJ2-2; TRBD2 agrees at 12 bases. This CDR3 region has 17 residues. With 4 bases clipped from V and 2 bases from J, the junction kept 6 bases outside the gene matches. Germline CDR1 SGHDT, CDR2 YYEEEE.

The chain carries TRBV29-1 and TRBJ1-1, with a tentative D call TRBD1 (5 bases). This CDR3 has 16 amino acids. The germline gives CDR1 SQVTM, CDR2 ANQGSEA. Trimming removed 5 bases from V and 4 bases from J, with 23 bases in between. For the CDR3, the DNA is TGCAGCGTTTGGGGCCAACCCCAAGCGCGTGGCACTGAAGCTTTCTTT. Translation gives CSVWGQPQARGTEAFF.

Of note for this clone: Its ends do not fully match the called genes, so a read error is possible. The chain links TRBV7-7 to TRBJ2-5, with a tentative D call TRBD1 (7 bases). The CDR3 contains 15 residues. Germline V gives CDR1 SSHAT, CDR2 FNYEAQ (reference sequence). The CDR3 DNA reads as TGTGCTAGCAGCTCTTCCCGGGCAGGGGGGGAGACCCAGTACTTC. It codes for CASSSSRAGGETQYF. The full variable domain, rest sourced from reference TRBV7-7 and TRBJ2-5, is GAGVSQSPRYKVTKRGQDVTLRCDPISSHATLYWYQQALGQGPEFLTYFNYEAQPDKSGLPSDRFSAERPEGSISTLTIQRTEQRDSAMYRCASSSSRAGGETQYFGPGTRLLVL.

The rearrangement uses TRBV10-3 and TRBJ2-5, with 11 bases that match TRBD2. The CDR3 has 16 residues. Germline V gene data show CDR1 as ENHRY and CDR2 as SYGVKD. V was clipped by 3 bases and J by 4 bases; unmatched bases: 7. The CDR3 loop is CAISEVVAGGLETQYF. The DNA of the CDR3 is TGTGCCATCAGTGAAGTTGTAGCGGGGGGGCTAGAGACCCAGTACTTC.

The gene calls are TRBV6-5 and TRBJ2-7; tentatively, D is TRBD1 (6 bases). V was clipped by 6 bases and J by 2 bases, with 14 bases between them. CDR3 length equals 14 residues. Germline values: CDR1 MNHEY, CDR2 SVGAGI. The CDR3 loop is CASSQSDRPYEQYF. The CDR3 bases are TGTGCCAGCAGCCAGTCGGACAGACCCTACGAGCAGTACTTC.

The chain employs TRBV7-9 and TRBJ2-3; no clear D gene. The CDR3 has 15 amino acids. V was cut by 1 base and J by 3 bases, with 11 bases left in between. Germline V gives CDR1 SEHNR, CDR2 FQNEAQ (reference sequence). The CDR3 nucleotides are TGTGCCAGCAGCTTAGAAGGGATGGGAACAGATACGCAGTATTTT. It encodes CASSLEGMGTDTQYF.

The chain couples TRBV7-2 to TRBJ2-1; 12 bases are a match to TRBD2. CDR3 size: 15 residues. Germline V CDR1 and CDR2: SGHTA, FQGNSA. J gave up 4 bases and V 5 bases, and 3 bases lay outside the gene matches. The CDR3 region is CASSGGLAGYNEQFF. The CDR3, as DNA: TGTGCCAGCAGCGGCGGACTAGCGGGGTACAATGAGCAGTTCTTC. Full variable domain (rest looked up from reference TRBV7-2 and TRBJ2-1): GAGVSQSPSNKVTEKGKDVELRCDPISGHTALYWYRQSLGQGLEFLIYFQGNSAPDKSGLPSDRFSAERTGGSVSTLTIQRTQQEDSAVYLCASSGGLAGYNEQFFGPGTRLTVL.

The CDR3 region has the DNA TGTGCCAGCAGCTTGGGGGGGCCGAATCAGCCCCAGCATTTT. Its protein is CASSLGGPNQPQHF. The chain carries TRBV5-4 and TRBJ1-5; the D gene is possibly TRBD1 (6 bases). The V gene's germline CDR1 is SGHNT and CDR2 YYREEE (reference sequence). With 0 bases removed from V and 4 bases from J, the gap between germline ends came to 8 bases. The CDR3 is 14 amino acids.

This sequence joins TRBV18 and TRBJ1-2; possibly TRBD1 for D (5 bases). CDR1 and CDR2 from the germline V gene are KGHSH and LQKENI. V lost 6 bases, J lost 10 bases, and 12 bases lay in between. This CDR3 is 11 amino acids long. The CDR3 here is CASSPQGDYTF. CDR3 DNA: TGTGCCAGCTCTCCCCAGGGTGACTACACCTTC.